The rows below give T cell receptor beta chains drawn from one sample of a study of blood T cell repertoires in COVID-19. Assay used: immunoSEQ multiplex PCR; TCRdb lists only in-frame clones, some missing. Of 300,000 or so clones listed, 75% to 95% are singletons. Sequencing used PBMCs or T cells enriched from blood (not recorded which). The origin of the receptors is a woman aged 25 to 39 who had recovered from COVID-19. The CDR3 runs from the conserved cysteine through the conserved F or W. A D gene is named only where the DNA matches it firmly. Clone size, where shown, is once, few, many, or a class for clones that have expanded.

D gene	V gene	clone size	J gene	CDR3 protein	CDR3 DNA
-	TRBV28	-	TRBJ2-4	CASSLYGELNIQYF	TGTGCCAGCAGTTTGTACGGGGAGCTAAACATTCAGTACTTC
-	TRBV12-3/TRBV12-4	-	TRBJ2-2	CASSLGHTGELFF	TGTGCCAGCTCATTGGGGCACACCGGGGAGCTGTTTTTT
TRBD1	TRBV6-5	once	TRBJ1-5	CASSWFRGHQPQHF	TGTGCCAGCAGTTGGTTCAGGGGGCATCAGCCCCAGCATTTT
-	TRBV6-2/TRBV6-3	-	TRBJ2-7	CASSRLGAYEQYF	TGTGCCAGCAGCCGTCTAGGAGCCTACGAGCAGTACTTC
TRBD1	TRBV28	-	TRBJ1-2	CASSSQGGNYGYTF	TGTGCCAGCAGCTCACAGGGGGGTAACTATGGCTACACCTTC
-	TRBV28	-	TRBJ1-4	CASVRGREFYNEKLFF	TGTGCCAGCGTCAGGGGCAGGGAGTTTTATAATGAAAAACTGTTTTTT
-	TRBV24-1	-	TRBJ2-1	CATSFGAHEQFF	TGTGCCACCAGTTTTGGGGCCCATGAGCAGTTCTTC
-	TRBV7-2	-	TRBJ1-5	CASSLGRVQPQHF	TGTGCCAGCAGCTTAGGGAGGGTTCAGCCCCAGCATTTT
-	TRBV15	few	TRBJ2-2	CATSRVDLGGELFF	TGTGCCACCAGCAGGGTAGACTTGGGCGGGGAGCTGTTTTTT
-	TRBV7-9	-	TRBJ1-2	CASSTDSSYGYTF	TGTGCCAGCAGCACGGACTCGAGCTATGGCTACACCTTC
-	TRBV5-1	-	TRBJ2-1	CASSIDSSYNEQFF	TGCGCCAGCAGCATAGACAGCTCCTACAATGAGCAGTTCTTC
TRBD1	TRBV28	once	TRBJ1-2	CASSSPDRGLGYTF	TGTGCCAGCAGTTCGCCCGACAGGGGGCTTGGCTACACCTTC
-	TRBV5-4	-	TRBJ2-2	CASQRTQGEEGTGELFF	TGTGCCAGCCAGCGAACTCAGGGGGAGGAGGGCACCGGGGAGCTGTTTTTT
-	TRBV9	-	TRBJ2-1	CASSVVPLEAENEQFF	TGTGCCAGCAGCGTAGTCCCCCTTGAAGCGGAGAATGAGCAGTTCTTC
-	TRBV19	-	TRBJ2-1	CASSIAGDHNEQFF	TGTGCCAGTAGTATAGCGGGAGACCACAATGAGCAGTTCTTC
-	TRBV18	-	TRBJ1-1	CASSGTRDTEAFF	TGTGCCAGCTCAGGCACCAGGGACACTGAAGCTTTCTTT
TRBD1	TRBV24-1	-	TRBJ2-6	CATSDRAARGSGANVLTF	TGTGCCACCAGTGATCGGGCCGCCAGGGGGTCTGGGGCCAACGTCCTGACTTTC
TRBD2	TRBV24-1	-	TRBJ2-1	CATSDLGLAGYEQFF	TGTGCCACCAGTGATCTGGGACTAGCGGGATATGAGCAGTTCTTC
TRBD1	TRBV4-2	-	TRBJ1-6	CASSQEGTGENSPLHF	TGTGCCAGCAGCCAAGAAGGGACAGGGGAGAATTCACCCCTCCACTTT
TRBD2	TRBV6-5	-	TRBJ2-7	CAISSGPPYEQYF	TGTGCCATTTCTAGCGGGCCCCCCTACGAGCAGTACTTC